This is a list of T cell receptor beta chains from one sample in a study of blood T cell repertoires in COVID-19. Clones were sequenced by immunoSEQ multiplex PCR, and TCRdb holds only the in-frame ones, with some missing. The sample yields approximately 270,000 clones, over 75% seen once. The material sequenced was peripheral blood. The receptors derive from an older woman with acute or convalescent COVID-19. Both conserved end residues are part of each CDR3. Fields, in order: D gene, clone size, V gene, J gene, CDR3 DNA, CDR3 protein. A D gene is named only where the DNA matches it firmly. Rows may omit the clone size; those that give it use once, few, many or a size class.

d_call: TRBD1; clone_size: NA; v_call: TRBV19; j_call: TRBJ2-6; cdr3_nt: TGTGCCAGTAGTATTCTGGGACAGGGGGGTACTGGGGCCAACGTCCTGACTTTC; cdr3_aa: CASSILGQGGTGANVLTF
d_call: TRBD2; clone_size: once; v_call: TRBV2; j_call: TRBJ2-5; cdr3_nt: TGTGCCAGCAGTTGGGGACTAGCGGGGGGGCAAGAGACCCAGTACTTC; cdr3_aa: CASSWGLAGGQETQYF
d_call: NA; clone_size: NA; v_call: TRBV18; j_call: TRBJ2-7; cdr3_nt: TGTGCCAGCTCACGAGAGGACAGCTCCTACGAGCAGTACTTC; cdr3_aa: CASSREDSSYEQYF
d_call: NA; clone_size: NA; v_call: TRBV5-1; j_call: TRBJ2-7; cdr3_nt: TGCGCCAGCAGCAACGGGGGTGGTTACGAGCAGTACTTC; cdr3_aa: CASSNGGGYEQYF
d_call: NA; clone_size: few; v_call: TRBV25-1; j_call: TRBJ2-7; cdr3_nt: TGTGCCAGCTACAGGAGCTACGAGCAGTACTTC; cdr3_aa: CASYRSYEQYF
d_call: NA; clone_size: NA; v_call: TRBV9; j_call: TRBJ2-5; cdr3_nt: TGTGCCAGCAGCGTTTTCTGGGGAGGACAAGAGACCCAGTACTTC; cdr3_aa: CASSVFWGGQETQYF
d_call: NA; clone_size: NA; v_call: TRBV5-1; j_call: TRBJ2-5; cdr3_nt: TGCGCCAGCAGCTTGGAGCTCGTGCAAGAGACCCAGTACTTC; cdr3_aa: CASSLELVQETQYF
d_call: TRBD2; clone_size: NA; v_call: TRBV15; j_call: TRBJ2-7; cdr3_nt: TGTGCCACCAGCAGAGTTACGCGGACTAGCGGTCCCGAGCAGTACTTC; cdr3_aa: CATSRVTRTSGPEQYF
d_call: TRBD2; clone_size: NA; v_call: TRBV11-2; j_call: TRBJ2-5; cdr3_nt: TGTGCCAGCAGCTTAATAACTAGCGCAGAGACCCAGTACTTC; cdr3_aa: CASSLITSAETQYF
d_call: NA; clone_size: NA; v_call: TRBV18; j_call: TRBJ2-5; cdr3_nt: TGTGCCAGCTCACAGGGGGGGCTGGAGACCCAGTACTTC; cdr3_aa: CASSQGGLETQYF
d_call: TRBD1; clone_size: NA; v_call: TRBV2; j_call: TRBJ2-1; cdr3_nt: TGTGCCAGCAGTCCTCCAGGGGGCTCCTACAATGAGCAGTTCTTC; cdr3_aa: CASSPPGGSYNEQFF
d_call: NA; clone_size: NA; v_call: TRBV9; j_call: TRBJ1-2; cdr3_nt: TGTGCCAGCAGCCTTAACTATGGCTACACCTTC; cdr3_aa: CASSLNYGYTF
d_call: NA; clone_size: NA; v_call: TRBV2; j_call: TRBJ2-1; cdr3_nt: TGTGCCAGCAGTGGGAGGGGGGGGAGAACCTACAATGAGCAGTTCTTC; cdr3_aa: CASSGRGGRTYNEQFF
d_call: NA; clone_size: NA; v_call: TRBV7-2; j_call: TRBJ1-1; cdr3_nt: TGTGCCAGCAGCTTAGTTCCGGACACTGAAGCTTTCTTT; cdr3_aa: CASSLVPDTEAFF
d_call: NA; clone_size: NA; v_call: TRBV7-2; j_call: TRBJ1-1; cdr3_nt: TGTGCCAGCAGCTTAGGCGCACCCAACACTGAAGCTTTCTTT; cdr3_aa: CASSLGAPNTEAFF
d_call: TRBD1; clone_size: NA; v_call: TRBV29-1; j_call: TRBJ1-2; cdr3_nt: TGCAGCTGCTTGCCAGGGGCAGGGGGAAACTATGGCTACACCTTC; cdr3_aa: CSCLPGAGGNYGYTF
d_call: NA; clone_size: NA; v_call: TRBV27; j_call: TRBJ1-2; cdr3_nt: TGTGCCAGCAGTTTACGACTGACTTATGGCTACACCTTC; cdr3_aa: CASSLRLTYGYTF
d_call: NA; clone_size: NA; v_call: TRBV2; j_call: TRBJ1-3; cdr3_nt: TGTGCCAGCAGTGACAGAAAACTATCTGGAAACACCATATATTTT; cdr3_aa: CASSDRKLSGNTIYF
d_call: TRBD2; clone_size: NA; v_call: TRBV5-1; j_call: TRBJ2-1; cdr3_nt: TGCGCCAGCAGCCCGGGACTAGCGGGGGGCCACAATGAGCAGTTCTTC; cdr3_aa: CASSPGLAGGHNEQFF
d_call: TRBD1; clone_size: NA; v_call: TRBV2; j_call: TRBJ2-2; cdr3_nt: TGTGCCAGCAGTGAGGAGACAGGGGCCACCGGGGAGCTGTTTTTT; cdr3_aa: CASSEETGATGELFF
d_call: NA; clone_size: NA; v_call: TRBV2; j_call: TRBJ1-1; cdr3_nt: TGTGCCAGCAGTGAGAGACAGGTCACTGAAGCTTTCTTT; cdr3_aa: CASSERQVTEAFF
d_call: TRBD1; clone_size: NA; v_call: TRBV5-6; j_call: TRBJ1-6; cdr3_nt: TGTGCCAGCAGCTGGGACAGGGAGAGTTCACCCCTCCACTTT; cdr3_aa: CASSWDRESSPLHF
d_call: NA; clone_size: NA; v_call: TRBV20-1; j_call: TRBJ2-5; cdr3_nt: TGCAGTGCTAGAAAGGAGGAGACCCAGTACTTC; cdr3_aa: CSARKEETQYF
d_call: TRBD2; clone_size: once; v_call: TRBV12-5; j_call: TRBJ2-3; cdr3_nt: TGTGCTAGTGGTTTGACTAGCGGGGGCACAGATACGCAGTATTTT; cdr3_aa: CASGLTSGGTDTQYF
d_call: TRBD1; clone_size: few; v_call: TRBV5-4; j_call: TRBJ1-2; cdr3_nt: TGTGCCAGCAGCCTCCGGGACAGCCGATTCTATGGCTACACCTTC; cdr3_aa: CASSLRDSRFYGYTF
d_call: NA; clone_size: NA; v_call: TRBV5-4; j_call: TRBJ1-1; cdr3_nt: TGTGCCAGCAGCTTGGGACAGGCCGGGAGGTCTGAAGCTTTCTTT; cdr3_aa: CASSLGQAGRSEAFF
d_call: TRBD1; clone_size: once; v_call: TRBV28; j_call: TRBJ2-3; cdr3_nt: TGTGCCAGCAGCTCCGACAGGGCCCCAGATACGCAGTATTTT; cdr3_aa: CASSSDRAPDTQYF
d_call: NA; clone_size: NA; v_call: TRBV6-1; j_call: TRBJ1-2; cdr3_nt: TGTGCCAGCAGTGAAACAGCTAACTATGGCTACACCTTC; cdr3_aa: CASSETANYGYTF
d_call: NA; clone_size: NA; v_call: TRBV5-1; j_call: TRBJ1-2; cdr3_nt: TGCGCCAGCAGCCTCCAACAGGGAGATGGCTACACCTTC; cdr3_aa: CASSLQQGDGYTF